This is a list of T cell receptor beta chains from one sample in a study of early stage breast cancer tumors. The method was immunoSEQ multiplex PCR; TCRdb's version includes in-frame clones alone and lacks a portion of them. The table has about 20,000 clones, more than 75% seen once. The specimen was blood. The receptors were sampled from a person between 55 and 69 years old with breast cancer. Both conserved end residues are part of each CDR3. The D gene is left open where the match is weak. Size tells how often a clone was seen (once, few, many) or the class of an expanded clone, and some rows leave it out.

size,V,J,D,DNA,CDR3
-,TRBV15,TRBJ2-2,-,TGTGCCACCAGCAGAGATTCCCTAGGAGCCACCGGGGAGCTGTTTTTT,CATSRDSLGATGELFF
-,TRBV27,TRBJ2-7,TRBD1,TGTGCCAGCAGTTATAACGACAGGGCCCACGAGCAGTACTTC,CASSYNDRAHEQYF
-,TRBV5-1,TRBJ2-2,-,TGCGCCAGCAGCAGAGGGCGGGTCGGCACCGGGGAGCTGTTTTTT,CASSRGRVGTGELFF
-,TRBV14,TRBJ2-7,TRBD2,TGTGCCAGCAGCCGACTAAGTAGCGGGAGCATCTACGAGCAGTACTTC,CASSRLSSGSIYEQYF
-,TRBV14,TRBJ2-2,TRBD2,TGTGCCAGCAGCTTAAGGGGACTACTGACCGGGGAGCTGTTTTTT,CASSLRGLLTGELFF
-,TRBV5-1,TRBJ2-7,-,TGCGCCAGCAGCTACTCAACTAACAGGGCGTTCAACGAGCAGTACTTC,CASSYSTNRAFNEQYF
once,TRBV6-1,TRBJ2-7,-,TGTGCCAGCAGCCTACCCGGGGCATCCTCCTACGAGCAGTACTTC,CASSLPGASSYEQYF
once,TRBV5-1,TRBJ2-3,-,TGCGCCAGCAGCTTAGGAAGAGACAGGACCTTCACAGATACGCAGTATTTT,CASSLGRDRTFTDTQYF
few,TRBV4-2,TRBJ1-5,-,TGTGCCAGCAGCCAAGAAGACTACAGGGTAGGTGGGAGCAATCAGCCCCAGCATTTT,CASSQEDYRVGGSNQPQHF
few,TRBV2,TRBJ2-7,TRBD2,TGTGCCAGCACCACGCGGGGGGGTTCCTACGAGCAGTACTTC,CASTTRGGSYEQYF
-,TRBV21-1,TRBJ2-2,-,TGTGCCAGCAGCGGAGGCATGGGCGTACCCGCGAACACCGGGGAGCTGTTTTTT,CASSGGMGVPANTGELFF
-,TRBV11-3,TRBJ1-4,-,TGTGCCAGCAGCCCCAGAGCAAAGGGGAATGAAAAACTGTTTTTT,CASSPRAKGNEKLFF
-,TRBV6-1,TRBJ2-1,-,TGTGCCAGCAGTGAGTTTCAGGGGTCCTACAATGAGCAGTTCTTC,CASSEFQGSYNEQFF
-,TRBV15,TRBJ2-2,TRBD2,TGTGCCACCAGCATGACTAGCGGGAGGGCCGGCGGGGAGCTGTTTTTT,CATSMTSGRAGGELFF
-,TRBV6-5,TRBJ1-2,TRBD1,TGTGCCAGTAATAAACCCGGGGACAGGTTCGAGGGCTACACCTTC,CASNKPGDRFEGYTF